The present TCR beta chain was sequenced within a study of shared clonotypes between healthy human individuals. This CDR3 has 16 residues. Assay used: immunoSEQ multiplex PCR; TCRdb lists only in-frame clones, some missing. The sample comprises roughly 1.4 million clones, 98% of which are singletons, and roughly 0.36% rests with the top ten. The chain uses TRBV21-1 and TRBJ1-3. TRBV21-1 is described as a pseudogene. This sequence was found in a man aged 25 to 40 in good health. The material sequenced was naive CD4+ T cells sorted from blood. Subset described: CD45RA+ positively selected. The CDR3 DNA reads TGTGCCAGCAGCCCAGTTCCCTACGTTATCGGAAACACCATATATTTT. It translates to CASSPVPYVIGNTIYF.